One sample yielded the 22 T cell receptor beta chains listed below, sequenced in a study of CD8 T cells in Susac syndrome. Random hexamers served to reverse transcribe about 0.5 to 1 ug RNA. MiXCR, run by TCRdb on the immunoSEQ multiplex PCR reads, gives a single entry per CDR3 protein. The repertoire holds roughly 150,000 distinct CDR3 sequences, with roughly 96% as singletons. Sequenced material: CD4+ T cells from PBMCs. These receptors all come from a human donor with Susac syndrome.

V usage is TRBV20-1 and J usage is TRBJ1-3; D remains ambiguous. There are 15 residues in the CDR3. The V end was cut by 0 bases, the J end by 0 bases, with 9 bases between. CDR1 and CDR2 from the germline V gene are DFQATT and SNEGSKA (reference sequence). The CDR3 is CSARDLAFSGNTIYF. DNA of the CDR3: TGCAGTGCTAGAGATCTGGCGTTCTCTGGAAACACCATATATTTT.

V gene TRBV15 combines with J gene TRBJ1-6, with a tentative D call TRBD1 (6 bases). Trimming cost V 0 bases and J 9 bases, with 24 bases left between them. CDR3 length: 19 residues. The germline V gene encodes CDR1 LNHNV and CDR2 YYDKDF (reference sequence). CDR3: CATSRDGRQGSSSGSPLHF. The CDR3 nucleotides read TGTGCCACCAGCAGAGATGGGCGGCAGGGGTCCTCTAGTGGTTCACCCCTCCACTTT. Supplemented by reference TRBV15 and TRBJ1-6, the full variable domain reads DAMVIQNPRYQVTQFGKPVTLSCSQTLNHNVMYWYQQKSSQAPKLLFHYYDKDFNNEADTPDNFQSRRPNTSFCFLDIRSPGLGDTAMYLCATSRDGRQGSSSGSPLHFGNGTRLTVT.

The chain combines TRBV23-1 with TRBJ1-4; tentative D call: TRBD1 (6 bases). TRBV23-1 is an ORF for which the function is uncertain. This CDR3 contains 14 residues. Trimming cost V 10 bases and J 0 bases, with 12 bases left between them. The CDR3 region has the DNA TGCGCCATAGGGGGGGGTGCAACTAATGAAAAACTGTTTTTT. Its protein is CAIGGGATNEKLFF.

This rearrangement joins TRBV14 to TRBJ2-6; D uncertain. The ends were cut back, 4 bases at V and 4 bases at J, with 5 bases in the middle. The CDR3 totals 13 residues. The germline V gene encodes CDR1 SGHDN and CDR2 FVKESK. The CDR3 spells CASSPFGANVLTF. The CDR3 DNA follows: TGTGCCAGCAGCCCCTTCGGGGCCAACGTCCTGACTTTC.

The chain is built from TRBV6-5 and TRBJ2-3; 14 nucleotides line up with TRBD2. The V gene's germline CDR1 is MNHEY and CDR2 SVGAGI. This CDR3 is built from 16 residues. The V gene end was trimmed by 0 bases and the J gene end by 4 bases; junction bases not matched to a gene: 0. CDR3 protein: CASSYSGLAGADTQYF. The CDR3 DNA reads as TGTGCCAGCAGTTACTCGGGACTAGCGGGGGCAGATACGCAGTATTTT.

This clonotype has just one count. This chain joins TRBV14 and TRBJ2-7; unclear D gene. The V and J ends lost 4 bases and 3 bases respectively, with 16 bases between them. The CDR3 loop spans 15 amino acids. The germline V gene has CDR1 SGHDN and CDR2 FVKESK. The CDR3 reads CASSPLGLADYEQYF. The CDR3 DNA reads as TGTGCCAGCAGCCCCCTTGGCCTGGCTGACTACGAGCAGTACTTC.

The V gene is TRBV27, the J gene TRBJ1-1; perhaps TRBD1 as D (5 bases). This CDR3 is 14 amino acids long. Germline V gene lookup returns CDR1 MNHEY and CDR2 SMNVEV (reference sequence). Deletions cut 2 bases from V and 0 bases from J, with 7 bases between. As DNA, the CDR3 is TGTGCCAGCAGTTTAAACAGGTTGAACACTGAAGCTTTCTTT. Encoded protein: CASSLNRLNTEAFF.

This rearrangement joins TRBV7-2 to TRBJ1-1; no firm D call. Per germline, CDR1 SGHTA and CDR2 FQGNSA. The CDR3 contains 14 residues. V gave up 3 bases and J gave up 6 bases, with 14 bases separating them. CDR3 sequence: CASSFSALGAEAFF. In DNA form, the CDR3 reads TGTGCCAGCAGCTTCTCCGCGCTTGGGGCTGAAGCTTTCTTT.

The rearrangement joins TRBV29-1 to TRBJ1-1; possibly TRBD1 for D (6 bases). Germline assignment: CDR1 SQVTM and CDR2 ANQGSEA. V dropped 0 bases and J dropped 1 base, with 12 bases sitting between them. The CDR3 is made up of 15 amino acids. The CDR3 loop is CSVEDRGAGNTEAFF. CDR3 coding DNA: TGCAGCGTTGAAGATCGGGGGGCCGGGAACACTGAAGCTTTCTTT. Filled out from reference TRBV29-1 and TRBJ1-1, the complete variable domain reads SAVISQKPSRDICQRGTSLTIQCQVDSQVTMMFWYRQQPGQSLTLIATANQGSEATYESGFVIDKFPISRPNLTFSTLTVSNMSPEDSSIYLCSVEDRGAGNTEAFFGQGTRLTVV.

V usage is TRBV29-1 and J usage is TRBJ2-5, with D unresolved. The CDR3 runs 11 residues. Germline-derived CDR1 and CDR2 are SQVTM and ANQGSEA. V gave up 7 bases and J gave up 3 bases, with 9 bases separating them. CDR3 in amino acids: CSASLKETQYF. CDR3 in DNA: TGCAGCGCTTCTCTAAAAGAGACCCAGTACTTC.

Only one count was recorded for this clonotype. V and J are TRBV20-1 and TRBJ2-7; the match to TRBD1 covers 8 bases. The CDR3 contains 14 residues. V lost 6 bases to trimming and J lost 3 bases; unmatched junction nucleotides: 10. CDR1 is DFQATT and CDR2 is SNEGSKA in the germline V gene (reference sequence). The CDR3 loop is CSAPDPGQVYEQYF. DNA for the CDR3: TGCAGTGCCCCAGACCCGGGACAGGTCTACGAGCAGTACTTC.

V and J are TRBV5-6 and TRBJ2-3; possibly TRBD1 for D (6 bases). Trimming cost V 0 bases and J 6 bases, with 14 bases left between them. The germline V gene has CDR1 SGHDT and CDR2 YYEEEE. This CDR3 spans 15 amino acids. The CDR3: CASSLGDTNTDTQYF. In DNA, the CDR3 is TGTGCCAGCAGCTTGGGGGACACAAATACGGATACGCAGTATTTT.

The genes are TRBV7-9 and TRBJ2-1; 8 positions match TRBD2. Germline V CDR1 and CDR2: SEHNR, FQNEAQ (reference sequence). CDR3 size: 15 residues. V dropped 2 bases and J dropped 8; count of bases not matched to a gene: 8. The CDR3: CASSLLAGPPDEQFF. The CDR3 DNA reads TGTGCCAGCAGCTTATTAGCGGGGCCTCCCGATGAGCAGTTCTTC. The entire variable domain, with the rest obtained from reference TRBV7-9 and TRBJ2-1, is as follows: DTGVSQNPRHKITKRGQNVTFRCDPISEHNRLYWYRQTLGQGPEFLTYFQNEAQLEKSRLLSDRFSAERPKGSFSTLEIQRTEQGDSAMYLCASSLLAGPPDEQFFGPGTRLTVL.

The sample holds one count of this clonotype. The chain's CDR3 is CASTSTSGGANEQFF. CDR3 in DNA: TGTGCCAGCACCTCGACTAGCGGGGGGGCCAATGAGCAGTTCTTC. The chain links TRBV25-1 to TRBJ2-1; 14 nucleotides match TRBD2. The CDR3 runs 15 residues. Trimming took 7 bases from V and 6 from J; bases not matched to a gene: 5. Germline V gene sequence: CDR1 MGHDK, CDR2 SYGVNS. Drawing the rest from reference TRBV25-1 and TRBJ2-1, the complete variable domain is EADIYQTPRYLVIGTGKKITLECSQTMGHDKMYWYQQDPGMELHLIHYSYGVNSTEKGDLSSESTVSRIRTEHFPLTLESARPSHTSQYLCASTSTSGGANEQFFGPGTRLTVL.

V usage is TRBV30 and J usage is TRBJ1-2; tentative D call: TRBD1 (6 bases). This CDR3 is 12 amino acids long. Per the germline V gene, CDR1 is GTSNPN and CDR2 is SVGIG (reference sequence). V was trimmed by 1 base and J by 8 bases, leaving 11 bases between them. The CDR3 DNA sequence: TGTGCCTGGAGTGGGGACACGGGCGGCTACACCTTC. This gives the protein CAWSGDTGGYTF.

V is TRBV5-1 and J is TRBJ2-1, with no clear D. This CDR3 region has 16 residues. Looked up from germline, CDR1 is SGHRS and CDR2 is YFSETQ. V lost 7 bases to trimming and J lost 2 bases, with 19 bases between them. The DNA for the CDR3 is TGCGCCAGCTCTCCCGGTCTACCTCTCGCCTACAATGAGCAGTTCTTC. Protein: CASSPGLPLAYNEQFF.

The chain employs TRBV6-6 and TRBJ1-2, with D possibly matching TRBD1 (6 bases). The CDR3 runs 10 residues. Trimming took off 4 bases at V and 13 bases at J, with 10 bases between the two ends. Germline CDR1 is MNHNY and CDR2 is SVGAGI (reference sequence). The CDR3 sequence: CASSSGEVTF. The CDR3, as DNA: TGTGCCAGCAGTTCAGGGGAGGTCACCTTC.

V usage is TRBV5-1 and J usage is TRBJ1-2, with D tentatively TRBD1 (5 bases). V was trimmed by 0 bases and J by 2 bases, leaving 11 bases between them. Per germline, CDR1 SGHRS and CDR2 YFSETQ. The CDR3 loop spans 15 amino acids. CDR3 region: CASSLDDRRNYGYTF. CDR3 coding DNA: TGCGCCAGCAGCTTGGACGACAGACGGAACTATGGCTACACCTTC.

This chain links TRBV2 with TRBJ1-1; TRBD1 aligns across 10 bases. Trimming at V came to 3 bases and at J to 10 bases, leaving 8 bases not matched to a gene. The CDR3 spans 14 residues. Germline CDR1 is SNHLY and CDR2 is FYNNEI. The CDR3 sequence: CASSEGGQGTPAFF. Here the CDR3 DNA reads TGTGCCAGCAGTGAGGGGGGACAGGGGACTCCAGCTTTCTTT.

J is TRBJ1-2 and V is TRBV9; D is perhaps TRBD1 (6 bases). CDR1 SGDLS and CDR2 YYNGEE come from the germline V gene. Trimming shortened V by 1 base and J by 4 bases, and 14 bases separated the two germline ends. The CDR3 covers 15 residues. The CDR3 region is CASSVTALDSYGYTF. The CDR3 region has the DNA TGTGCCAGCAGCGTAACGGCCCTGGACAGCTATGGCTACACCTTC.

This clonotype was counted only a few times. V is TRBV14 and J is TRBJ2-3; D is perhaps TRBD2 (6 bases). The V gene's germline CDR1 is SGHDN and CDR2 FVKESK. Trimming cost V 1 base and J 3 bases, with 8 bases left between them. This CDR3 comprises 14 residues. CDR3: CASSQVGGTDTQYF. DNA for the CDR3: TGTGCCAGCAGCCAAGTTGGAGGGACAGATACGCAGTATTTT.

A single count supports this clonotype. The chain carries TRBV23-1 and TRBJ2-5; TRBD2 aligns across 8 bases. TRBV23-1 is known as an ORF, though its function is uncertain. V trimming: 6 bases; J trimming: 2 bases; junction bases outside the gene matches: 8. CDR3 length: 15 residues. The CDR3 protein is CASSGSGVNQETQYF. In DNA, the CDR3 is TGCGCCAGCAGCGGTAGCGGGGTGAATCAAGAGACCCAGTACTTC.